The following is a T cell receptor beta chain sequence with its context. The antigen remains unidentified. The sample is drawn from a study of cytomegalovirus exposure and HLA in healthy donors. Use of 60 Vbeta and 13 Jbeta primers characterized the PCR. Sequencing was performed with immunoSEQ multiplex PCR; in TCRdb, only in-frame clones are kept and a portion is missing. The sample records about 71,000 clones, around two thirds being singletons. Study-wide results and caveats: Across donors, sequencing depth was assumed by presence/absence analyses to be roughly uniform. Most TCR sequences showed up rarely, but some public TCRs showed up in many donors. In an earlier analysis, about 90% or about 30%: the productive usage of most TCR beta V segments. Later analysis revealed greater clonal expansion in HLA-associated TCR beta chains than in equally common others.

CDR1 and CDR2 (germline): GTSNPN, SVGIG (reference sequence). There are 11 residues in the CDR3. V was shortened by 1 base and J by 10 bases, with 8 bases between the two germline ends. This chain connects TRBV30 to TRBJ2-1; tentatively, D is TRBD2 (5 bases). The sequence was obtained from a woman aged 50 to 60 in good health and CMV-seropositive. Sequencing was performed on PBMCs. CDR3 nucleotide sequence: TGTGCCTGGAGTGAGGTAGCGGAGCAGTTCTTC. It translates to CAWSEVAEQFF.